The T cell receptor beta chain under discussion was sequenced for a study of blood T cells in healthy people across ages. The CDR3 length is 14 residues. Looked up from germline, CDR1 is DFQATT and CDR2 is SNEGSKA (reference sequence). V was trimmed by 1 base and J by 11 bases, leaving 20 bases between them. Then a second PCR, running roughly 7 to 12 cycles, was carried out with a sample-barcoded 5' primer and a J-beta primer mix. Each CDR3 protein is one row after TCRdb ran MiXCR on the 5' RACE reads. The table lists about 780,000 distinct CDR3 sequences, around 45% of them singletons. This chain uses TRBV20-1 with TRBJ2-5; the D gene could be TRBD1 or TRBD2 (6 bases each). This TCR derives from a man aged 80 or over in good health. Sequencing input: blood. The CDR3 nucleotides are TGCAGTGCTAGAGTCCCAGGCTCGGAGGGGGAGCAGTACTTC. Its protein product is CSARVPGSEGEQYF.